A single sample is the source of the 29 T cell receptor beta chains below, sequenced in a study of T cells in Graves' hyperthyroidism and ophthalmopathy. TCR beta CDR3 sequences were amplified from RNA transcripts. Carried out on the TCR CDR3, a first-round RT-PCR used the HTBI primer set. TCRdb re-called the multiplex PCR reads with MiXCR, one entry per CDR3 protein. This sample yields approximately 360,000 distinct CDR3 sequences, of which 25% are seen a single time; less than 85% belongs to the top ten. The sample comprised blood. These receptors came from a man in his fifties with Graves' hyperthyroidism.

This clonotype was seen many times. The CDR3 coding sequence is TGTGCCAGCAGTTACTCGGCACTAGCGAGCACAGATACGCAGTATTTT. This gives the protein CASSYSALASTDTQYF. The chain is built from TRBV6-6 and TRBJ2-3, with 7 bases fitting TRBD2. V lost 0 bases and J lost 0; bases outside the gene matches: 3. Germline V lookup: CDR1 MNHNY, CDR2 SVGAGI (reference sequence). The CDR3 runs to 16 residues.

The J gene is TRBJ1-6, the V gene TRBV7-2; possible D gene TRBD1, 5 bases. V gave up 4 bases and J gave up 7 bases, with 14 bases separating them. This CDR3 contains 15 residues. Germline CDR1 and CDR2: SGHTA and FQGNSA. CDR3 bases: TGTGCCAGCAGCTGGAAAGCAGGGCAGAATTCACCCCTCCACTTT. The encoded protein is CASSWKAGQNSPLHF.

The rearrangement uses TRBV7-2 and TRBJ2-3; TRBD2 aligns across 9 bases. The germline V gene encodes CDR1 SGHTA and CDR2 FQGNSA. CDR3 size: 16 residues. V was pared by 6 bases and J by 2 bases, with 9 bases of the junction left unmatched. This CDR3 is CASSPRLAETTDTQYF. CDR3 bases: TGTGCCAGCAGTCCCCGACTAGCGGAGACCACAGATACGCAGTATTTT.

This clonotype was counted between two and nine times. The chain employs TRBV6-1 and TRBJ2-1; D uncertain. The germline CDR1 and CDR2 sequences are MNHNS and SASEGT. CDR3 length: 13 amino acids. V was shortened by 3 bases and J by 4 bases, with 7 bases between the two germline ends. In DNA, the CDR3 is TGTGCCAGCAGTGATTCGAGATACAATGAGCAGTTCTTC. It codes for CASSDSRYNEQFF.

This sequence joins TRBV3-1 and TRBJ2-1; TRBD2 matches 14 bases. Germline values: CDR1 LGHDT, CDR2 YNNKEL (reference sequence). J gave up 4 bases and V 3 bases, and 5 bases lay outside the gene matches. The CDR3 covers 17 residues. CDR3 sequence: CASSQGGLAGGYNEQFF. The CDR3 DNA sequence: TGTGCCAGCAGCCAGGGTGGACTAGCGGGGGGTTACAATGAGCAGTTCTTC.

The chain has TRBV11-2 and TRBJ2-1; tentative D call: TRBD1 (6 bases). The germline gives CDR1 SGHAT, CDR2 FQNNGV. With 5 bases removed from V and 7 bases from J, the gap between germline ends came to 9 bases. This CDR3 has 12 amino acids. The DNA of the CDR3 is TGTGCCAGCAGCACACAGGGAAATGAGCAGTTCTTC. Amino acid sequence: CASSTQGNEQFF.

The chain links TRBV11-2 to TRBJ2-6, with D possibly matching TRBD2 (6 bases). This CDR3 contains 16 residues. The V end was cut by 3 bases, the J end by 2 bases, with 11 bases between. CDR1 is SGHAT, CDR2 FQNNGV, per germline. CDR3 in DNA: TGTGCCAGCAGCTTTAGGACGGGGGCTGGGGCCAACGTCCTGACTTTC. It yields the protein CASSFRTGAGANVLTF.

The CDR3 DNA sequence: TGTGCCTGGAGTCGCGGAGGGTTTACCAATCAGCCCCAGCATTTT. As protein: CAWSRGGFTNQPQHF. The chain recombines TRBV30 with TRBJ1-5, with D unclear. Trimming left V 2 bases short and J 3 bases short, with 14 bases between. The CDR3 is 15 amino acids. The V gene's germline CDR1 is GTSNPN and CDR2 SVGIG (reference sequence).

The chain couples TRBV11-2 to TRBJ2-5, with a possible D match to TRBD1 (6 bases). The CDR3 has 17 amino acids. Germline V gene lookup returns CDR1 SGHAT and CDR2 FQNNGV. Trimming removed 2 bases at V and 0 bases at J, with 16 bases between. CDR3 amino acids: CASSLLSPGVHQETQYF. As DNA, the CDR3 is TGTGCCAGCAGCTTACTGTCTCCAGGGGTCCACCAAGAGACCCAGTACTTC.

Only a few counts were recorded for this clonotype. The chain uses TRBV10-3 and TRBJ2-7, with D uncertain. V lost 8 bases to trimming and J lost 0 bases, with 14 bases between them. The CDR3 contains 14 residues. From germline, CDR1 is ENHRY and CDR2 SYGVKD. Here the CDR3 reads CAIGWDASSYEQYF. The CDR3 DNA reads as TGTGCCATCGGATGGGATGCCAGCTCCTACGAGCAGTACTTC.

This clonotype was observed a few times. The J gene is TRBJ2-5, the V gene TRBV7-9, with D tentatively TRBD1 (6 bases). The CDR3 extends over 14 amino acids. Germline V gene data show CDR1 as SEHNR and CDR2 as FQNEAQ (reference sequence). V was clipped by 1 base and J by 3 bases, with 9 bases between them. The CDR3 DNA reads TGTGCCAGCAGCTTAGTAGGACAGAAAGAGACCCAGTACTTC. Its translation: CASSLVGQKETQYF.

The chain recombines TRBV20-1 with TRBJ2-7; 7 bases are shared with TRBD2. J gave up 6 bases and V 3 bases, and 8 bases lay outside the gene matches. The germline CDR1 and CDR2 sequences are DFQATT and SNEGSKA (reference sequence). The CDR3 is 13 amino acids. Written as DNA, the CDR3 is TGCAGTGCTAGTCGGGAGGTTAGTGGCGAGCAGTACTTC. As protein: CSASREVSGEQYF.

V is TRBV7-2 and J is TRBJ2-1; D perhaps matches TRBD2 (6 bases). The germline V gene has CDR1 SGHTA and CDR2 FQGNSA. There are 17 residues in the CDR3. The V end was cut by 1 base, the J end by 3 bases, with 16 bases between. This CDR3 reads CASSLGPALGGYNEQFF. DNA of the CDR3: TGTGCCAGCAGCTTAGGACCAGCTTTGGGAGGCTACAATGAGCAGTTCTTC. Based on the CDR3 plus reference TRBV7-2 and TRBJ2-1, the full variable domain is GAGVSQSPSNKVTEKGKDVELRCDPISGHTALYWYRQSLGQGLEFLIYFQGNSAPDKSGLPSDRFSAERTGGSVSTLTIQRTQQEDSAVYLCASSLGPALGGYNEQFFGPGTRLTVL.

The chain joins TRBV6-1 to TRBJ2-7; TRBD2 matches 7 bases. The CDR3 is made up of 15 amino acids. Germline values: CDR1 MNHNS, CDR2 SASEGT. V gave up 6 bases and J gave up 1 base; unmatched junction bases: 9. DNA of the CDR3: TGTGCCAGCAGCCCCAGGACTAGGGGTTCCTACGAGCAGTACTTC. This translates into CASSPRTRGSYEQYF.

This clonotype has ten or more counts. This chain connects TRBV27 to TRBJ2-5, with 7 bases aligning to TRBD2. J gave up 2 bases and V 8 bases, and 5 bases lay outside the gene matches. Germline V gene lookup returns CDR1 MNHEY and CDR2 SMNVEV (reference sequence). The CDR3 runs to 13 residues. In DNA, the CDR3 is TGTGCCAGCTCTGGGGGGGTTCAAGAGACCCAGTACTTC. This codes for CASSGGVQETQYF.

This clonotype was detected ten times or more. The V and J genes are TRBV5-5 and TRBJ2-7; D not resolved. The CDR3 sequence is 13 residues long. The V gene's germline CDR1 is SGHKS and CDR2 YYEKEE (reference sequence). V gave up 1 base and J gave up 4 bases, with 9 bases separating them. CDR3 protein: CASSLSLGYEQYF. The DNA of the CDR3 is TGTGCCAGCAGCTTGTCGCTAGGATACGAGCAGTACTTC. Full variable domain (remainder filled in from reference TRBV5-5 and TRBJ2-7): DAGVTQSPTHLIKTRGQQVTLRCSPISGHKSVSWYQQVLGQGPQFIFQYYEKEERGRGNFPDRFSARQFPNYSSELNVNALLLGDSALYLCASSLSLGYEQYFGPGTRLTVT.

This clonotype was picked up one time. CDR3 DNA: TGCAGCGCCTTTAGCGGGGTGTTCCATGAGCAGTTCTTC. Its protein product is CSAFSGVFHEQFF. This chain joins TRBV20-1 and TRBJ2-1, with TRBD2 identical over 8 bases. This CDR3 has 13 residues. From germline, CDR1 is DFQATT and CDR2 SNEGSKA (reference sequence).

This clonotype was found many times. The CDR3 here is CASSLATARESTQYF. For the CDR3, the DNA is TGTGCCAGCAGCTTAGCCACGGCTCGGGAGTCTACGCAGTATTTT. The chain uses TRBV11-2 and TRBJ2-3, with D maybe TRBD2 (6 bases). CDR3 length equals 15 residues. Germline V gene sequence: CDR1 SGHAT, CDR2 FQNNGV. The V end lost 1 base, the J end lost 8 bases, and 16 bases lay between the germline ends. Combining the CDR3 with reference TRBV11-2 and TRBJ2-3 gives the whole variable domain EAGVAQSPRYKIIEKRQSVAFWCNPISGHATLYWYQQILGQGPKLLIQFQNNGVVDDSQLPKDRFSAERLKGVDSTLKIQPAKLEDSAVYLCASSLATARESTQYFGPGTRLTVL.

A few counts support this clonotype. The rearrangement uses TRBV20-1 and TRBJ2-2; 12 bases line up with TRBD2. Germline V gene sequence: CDR1 DFQATT, CDR2 SNEGSKA (reference sequence). This CDR3 contains 16 residues. J was trimmed by 0 bases and V by 2 bases; bases with no gene match: 1. DNA for the CDR3: TGCAGTGCTAGAAGGACTAGCGGGACGAACACCGGGGAGCTGTTTTTT. Residues: CSARRTSGTNTGELFF.

The chain couples TRBV30 to TRBJ2-7, with TRBD1 matching 8 bases. This CDR3 contains 12 residues. J gave up 6 bases and V 3 bases, and 4 bases lay outside the gene matches. Germline V gives CDR1 GTSNPN, CDR2 SVGIG (reference sequence). CDR3 amino acids: CAWSPTGGEQYF. CDR3 sequence (DNA): TGTGCCTGGAGCCCCACAGGGGGCGAGCAGTACTTC.

The V call is TRBV4-1, the J call TRBJ1-2; D remains unclear. The germline V gene encodes CDR1 MGHRA and CDR2 YSYEKL. Trimming took 7 bases from V and 8 from J, leaving 14 bases between them. CDR3 size: 12 residues. The CDR3 nucleotides are TGCGCCAGCATCACAGACCTTAGAGGCTACACCTTC. Translating gives CASITDLRGYTF.

This clonotype was observed at least ten times. The rearrangement links TRBV7-2 to TRBJ2-1; tentative D call: TRBD2 (5 bases). CDR1 is SGHTA, CDR2 FQGNSA, per germline. V lost 3 bases and J lost 3, with 15 bases in between. The CDR3 length is 16 residues. The CDR3 region has the DNA TGTGCCAGCAGCTTCTCCGGGAAGGCGGTCTACAATGAGCAGTTCTTC. Protein sequence: CASSFSGKAVYNEQFF. Combining the CDR3 with reference TRBV7-2 and TRBJ2-1 gives the whole variable domain GAGVSQSPSNKVTEKGKDVELRCDPISGHTALYWYRQSLGQGLEFLIYFQGNSAPDKSGLPSDRFSAERTGGSVSTLTIQRTQQEDSAVYLCASSFSGKAVYNEQFFGPGTRLTVL.

This clonotype has at least ten counts. This sequence joins TRBV27 and TRBJ2-1, with TRBD2 identical over 10 bases. The germline CDR1 and CDR2 sequences are MNHEY and SMNVEV (reference sequence). The V and J ends lost 5 bases and 9 bases, in that order; junction bases with no gene match: 13. There are 16 residues in the CDR3. The CDR3 DNA reads as TGTGCCAGCAGTCCAGACGGACTAGCGGTGGGGAGTGAGCAGTTCTTC. This codes for CASSPDGLAVGSEQFF.

This clonotype was counted ten times or more. The V gene is TRBV5-5, the J gene TRBJ1-5; D is unresolved. The V gene lost 2 bases and the J gene lost 0 bases, with 6 bases spanning the gap. The CDR3 extends over 14 amino acids. Per germline, CDR1 SGHKS and CDR2 YYEKEE (reference sequence). The CDR3 region is CASSFGYSNQPQHF. The CDR3 DNA reads as TGTGCCAGCAGCTTTGGGTATAGCAATCAGCCCCAGCATTTT.

This clonotype was seen repeatedly, ten times or more. V is TRBV7-2 and J is TRBJ2-7; 10 bases line up with TRBD2. This CDR3 has 14 amino acids. CDR1 and CDR2 from the germline V gene are SGHTA and FQGNSA. V lost 6 bases to trimming and J lost 9 bases; unmatched junction nucleotides: 11. The CDR3 reads CASSPTSGTSRQYF. DNA for the CDR3: TGTGCCAGCAGTCCAACTAGCGGGACCTCTCGGCAGTACTTC.

This clonotype was found a few times. V and J are TRBV6-5 and TRBJ2-2, with 8 bases matching TRBD2. Germline values: CDR1 MNHEY, CDR2 SVGAGI. This CDR3 region has 17 residues. V gave up 2 bases and J gave up 5 bases; unmatched junction bases: 10. The CDR3 DNA is TGTGCCAGCAGTTACGATCTGAGCGGGAGACAAACCGGGGAGCTGTTTTTT. Protein: CASSYDLSGRQTGELFF.

This clonotype came up a few times. This rearrangement joins TRBV4-1 to TRBJ2-7, with TRBD2 matching over 9 bases. The V gene end was trimmed by 6 bases and the J gene end by 2 bases; junction bases not matched to a gene: 5. The CDR3 has 14 amino acids. Germline V gene sequence: CDR1 MGHRA, CDR2 YSYEKL. The CDR3 nucleotides are TGCGCCAGCAGGGGAGCGGGAGGCGCCTACGAGCAGTACTTC. As protein: CASRGAGGAYEQYF.

This clonotype was counted many times. Written as DNA, the CDR3 is TGTGCCAGCAGTCCTGGGACAGACGAGCAGTACTTC. Its translation is CASSPGTDEQYF. This chain links TRBV28 with TRBJ2-7; 7 bases match TRBD1. This CDR3 region has 12 residues. The V segment lost 5 bases and the J segment 5 bases; nucleotides outside the gene matches: 3. In germline, CDR1 is MDHEN, CDR2 SYDVKM.

CDR3 in DNA: TGTGCCAGCAGCTACCAGAAAAGCGCTGGGGCCAACGTCCTGACTTTC. Its translation is CASSYQKSAGANVLTF. The V and J genes are TRBV7-3 and TRBJ2-6, with unresolved D. Trimming left V 4 bases short and J 2 bases short, with 12 bases between. From germline, CDR1 is SGHTA and CDR2 FQGTGA. CDR3 length: 16 residues. Complete variable domain (other parts from reference TRBV7-3 and TRBJ2-6): GAGVSQTPSNKVTEKGKYVELRCDPISGHTALYWYRQSLGQGPEFLIYFQGTGAADDSGLPNDRFFAVRPEGSVSTLKIQRTERGDSAVYLCASSYQKSAGANVLTFGAGSRLTVL.